The rows below give T cell receptor beta chains drawn from one sample of a study of blood T cells in healthy people across ages. TCRdb used MiXCR to reprocess the 5' RACE reads, holding one entry per CDR3 protein. This sample has about 1,500,000 distinct CDR3 sequences, with 42% found just once. The sample consisted of blood. Receptors originate from a woman under 30 in good health. The CDR3 runs from the conserved cysteine through the conserved F or W. The D gene is left open where the match is weak. Expanded clones get a size class; other rows say once, few or many, or leave the size out.

.	TRBV6-2/TRBV6-3	TRBJ1-1	many	TGTGCCAGCAGTTACTCGATGCGGGGCCCGAGCACTGAAGCTTTCTTT	CASSYSMRGPSTEAFF
TRBD1	TRBV18	TRBJ1-1	.	TGTGCCAGCTCAATGACAGGGGGGGACACTGAAGCTTTCTTT	CASSMTGGDTEAFF
TRBD2	TRBV6-5	TRBJ2-5	.	TGTGCCAGCAGTTCCCACCCCCTTCGGACTAGGCAAGAGACCCAGTACTTC	CASSSHPLRTRQETQYF
.	TRBV27	TRBJ1-4	.	TGTGCCAGCAGTTTGACCGGATCGGATGAAAAACTGTTTTTT	CASSLTGSDEKLFF
.	TRBV2	TRBJ2-4	.	TGTGCCGGGGCCAGGGAAGCCAAAAACATTCAGTACTTC	CAGAREAKNIQYF
.	TRBV6-2/TRBV6-3	TRBJ2-7	.	TGTGCCAGCAGTCCCTCGACCGTCGAGCAGTACTTC	CASSPSTVEQYF
.	TRBV7-6	TRBJ1-2	few	TGTGCCAGCAGCCCAATACAGGGTTTTGCGAACTATGGCTACACCTTC	CASSPIQGFANYGYTF
.	TRBV3-1	TRBJ2-1	few	TGTGCCAGCACCCAGGGGGGACGAAATGAGCAGTTCTTC	CASTQGGRNEQFF
TRBD1	TRBV27	TRBJ1-2	.	TGTGCCAGCAGCCCGTTAGGACAGGGGGGCTATGGCTACACCTTC	CASSPLGQGGYGYTF
TRBD2	TRBV20-1	TRBJ2-2	.	TGCAGTGCTAGAGATTGGGGACTAGCCCCTCTAACCGGGGAGCTGTTTTTT	CSARDWGLAPLTGELFF
TRBD1	TRBV12-3/TRBV12-4	TRBJ1-5	.	TGTGCCAGCAGTTTAGAGGGTTGGGGACAGAAAAATCAGCCCCAGCATTTT	CASSLEGWGQKNQPQHF
.	TRBV6-1	TRBJ2-7	.	TGTGCCAGCAGTGAATTCGACAGTTCCGTGTACGAGCAGTACTTC	CASSEFDSSVYEQYF
TRBD1	TRBV12-3/TRBV12-4	TRBJ1-1	.	TGTGCCAGCAGGACGGACAGGGGGATTAAGAACACTGAAGCTTTCTTT	CASRTDRGIKNTEAFF
TRBD1	TRBV10-3	TRBJ1-1	.	TGTGCCATCAGTGAGTCCAGGACAGGGGGCTCAGACACTGAAGCTTTCTTT	CAISESRTGGSDTEAFF
TRBD2	TRBV12-5	TRBJ2-3	few	TGTGCTAGTGGTTTCGGCGGGAGAACAGATACGCAGTATTTT	CASGFGGRTDTQYF
TRBD2	TRBV6-1	TRBJ2-1	.	TGTGCCAGCAGTGAACCAACTAGCGGGGCCGTCCGCTACAATGAGCAGTTCTTC	CASSEPTSGAVRYNEQFF
.	TRBV5-1	TRBJ1-6	.	TGCGCCAGCAGCTCTCAGGGGTCTTCGCGTTCGGGGGGGGATTCACCCCTCCACTTT	CASSSQGSSRSGGDSPLHF
.	TRBV28	TRBJ1-2	few	TGTGCCAGCAGTGTGAAAGGGACTGCATATGGCTACACCTTC	CASSVKGTAYGYTF
TRBD1	TRBV3-1	TRBJ1-1	.	TGTGCCAGCAGCCAATTCAGGGGGTCGAGAGCTTTCTTT	CASSQFRGSRAFF
.	TRBV6-6	TRBJ1-5	.	TGTGCCAGCAGGGCAACCGGGCCCCAACGGCCCCAGCATTTT	CASRATGPQRPQHF
TRBD2	TRBV28	TRBJ2-7	.	TGTGCCAGCAGTTTATTTAGGCCTAGCGGGGGGAAGTACCACTACGAGCAGTACTTC	CASSLFRPSGGKYHYEQYF
.	TRBV3-1	TRBJ2-5	.	TGTGCCAGCAGCCCCTGGAATAGCGGAAACAATGAGCAGTACTTC	CASSPWNSGNNEQYF
.	TRBV9	TRBJ1-1	.	TGTGCCAGCAGCGTATGGGGGGAATCGGCTGAAGCTTTCTTT	CASSVWGESAEAFF
.	TRBV27	TRBJ2-1	.	TGTGCCAGCAGGGGCTTAGGACTCAATGAGCAGTTCTTC	CASRGLGLNEQFF
.	TRBV12-3/TRBV12-4	TRBJ1-1	.	TGTGCCAGCAGTTGGTCCCCGGGGACGGGCACTGAAGCTTTCTTT	CASSWSPGTGTEAFF
TRBD1	TRBV5-1	TRBJ2-2	.	TGCGCCAGCACGTGGCAGGGGGCGACCGGGGAGCTGTTTTTT	CASTWQGATGELFF
.	TRBV3-1	TRBJ2-7	.	TGTGCCAGCAGCCAATCGCTCTATCGGGAGCAGTACTTC	CASSQSLYREQYF
TRBD2	TRBV12-3/TRBV12-4	TRBJ2-5	.	TGTGCCAGCAGTGGACCGGGGGGACAAGAGACCCAGTACTTC	CASSGPGGQETQYF
.	TRBV28	TRBJ2-1	.	TGTGCCACCGTCGGGCTCCTGAGCTCCTACGAGCAGTTCTTC	CATVGLLSSYEQFF
TRBD1	TRBV20-1	TRBJ1-1	.	TGCAGTGCCCAGCAGGGGGTGAACACTGAAGCTTTCTTT	CSAQQGVNTEAFF
TRBD1	TRBV15	TRBJ1-2	few	TGTGCCACCACTTTCGGGACAGGGATCTTGAATGGCTACACCTTC	CATTFGTGILNGYTF
.	TRBV3-1	TRBJ2-3	.	TGTGCCAGCAGCACGGCCCCTCAGGGATACGCGTATTTT	CASSTAPQGYAYF
TRBD2	TRBV2	TRBJ2-5	.	TGTGCCAGCAGTGACCGGCCCCGGGGGGTGGAGACCCAGTACTTC	CASSDRPRGVETQYF
.	TRBV29-1	TRBJ1-2	few	TGCAGCGTGGCAGGGGACTACTATGGCTACACCTTC	CSVAGDYYGYTF
.	TRBV9	TRBJ1-2	few	TGTGCCAGCAGCGTAGCTATGAGAGTCACAAACTATGGCTACACCTTC	CASSVAMRVTNYGYTF
.	TRBV28	TRBJ2-4	.	TGTGCCAGCAGTTTCCAGACGGGGGACATTCAGTACTTC	CASSFQTGDIQYF
TRBD1	TRBV10-3	TRBJ2-3	.	TGTGCCATCAGTGGGGGACAGGATAGCACAGATACGCAGTATTTT	CAISGGQDSTDTQYF
.	TRBV20-1	TRBJ2-1	.	TGCAGTGCCCAGGGGGGGAGCGAGCAGTTCTTC	CSAQGGSEQFF
.	TRBV2	TRBJ2-3	few	TGTGCCAGCATATCCCTAGCGTCGCGGGATACGCAGTATTTT	CASISLASRDTQYF
.	TRBV18	TRBJ1-2	.	TGTGCCAGCTCACCATCATTTGCGGTCTATGGCTACACCTTC	CASSPSFAVYGYTF
TRBD2	TRBV15	TRBJ2-5	few	TGTGCCACCAGCAGAAACGGGGGGAGTCGGCAAGAGACCCAGTACTTC	CATSRNGGSRQETQYF
.	TRBV5-1	TRBJ2-7	once	TGCGCCAGCAGCGTGCTAGGATTTTCAGACGAGCAGTACTTC	CASSVLGFSDEQYF
.	TRBV20-1	TRBJ2-1	.	TGCAGTGCTACCGAGAGGGACAATGAGCAGTTCTTC	CSATERDNEQFF
TRBD1	TRBV11-2	TRBJ2-7	few	TGTGCCAGCAGCTCCACGACAGGGAAGTTATCCTACGAGCAGTACTTC	CASSSTTGKLSYEQYF
.	TRBV15	TRBJ2-1	.	TGTGCCACTGAGGGGACTTTCAGCTCCTACAATGAGCAGTTCTTC	CATEGTFSSYNEQFF
TRBD2	TRBV9	TRBJ2-1	.	TGTGCCAGCAGCCTAACCGGGACTAGCGTTTACAATGAGCAGTTCTTC	CASSLTGTSVYNEQFF
.	TRBV5-5	TRBJ1-2	few	TGTGCCAGCAGCTTTGGCACCTTTAACTATGGCTACACCTTC	CASSFGTFNYGYTF
TRBD1	TRBV4-1	TRBJ1-5	few	TGCGCCAGCAGCCAACCCGGGACAGGGGACAATCAGCCCCAGCATTTT	CASSQPGTGDNQPQHF
.	TRBV24-1	TRBJ2-5	.	TGTGCCACCAGTGACCCACCACCGATGGAGACCCAGTACTTC	CATSDPPPMETQYF
TRBD1	TRBV24-1	TRBJ2-7	.	TGTGCCACCCGGACCTTCGGGACAGGGTACAATGAGCAGTACTTC	CATRTFGTGYNEQYF
TRBD2	TRBV10-3	TRBJ2-3	.	TGTGCCATCAGTGATGACGGACTAGGCCTCAGGTCGGATACGCAGTATTTT	CAISDDGLGLRSDTQYF
TRBD1	TRBV19	TRBJ1-2	.	TGTGCCACCATGGAGACAGGGGGCCACCGGTGGAATGGCTACACCTTC	CATMETGGHRWNGYTF
.	TRBV20-1	TRBJ2-7	.	TGCAGTGCTAGAGTGACACCAAACTCCTACGAGCAGTACTTC	CSARVTPNSYEQYF
.	TRBV5-5	TRBJ1-2	few	TGTGCCAGCAGCTCACTTGGGGGGGATAGCTATGGCTACACCTTC	CASSSLGGDSYGYTF
.	TRBV2	TRBJ2-7	.	TGTGCCAGCAGTGTTACCCCGGCAGGTGTCGCTCCCTACGAGCAGTACTTC	CASSVTPAGVAPYEQYF
TRBD2	TRBV9	TRBJ2-1	.	TGTGCCTGCAGCGGGCAGAGCGGGGGCGCCTACAATGAGCAGTTCTTC	CACSGQSGGAYNEQFF